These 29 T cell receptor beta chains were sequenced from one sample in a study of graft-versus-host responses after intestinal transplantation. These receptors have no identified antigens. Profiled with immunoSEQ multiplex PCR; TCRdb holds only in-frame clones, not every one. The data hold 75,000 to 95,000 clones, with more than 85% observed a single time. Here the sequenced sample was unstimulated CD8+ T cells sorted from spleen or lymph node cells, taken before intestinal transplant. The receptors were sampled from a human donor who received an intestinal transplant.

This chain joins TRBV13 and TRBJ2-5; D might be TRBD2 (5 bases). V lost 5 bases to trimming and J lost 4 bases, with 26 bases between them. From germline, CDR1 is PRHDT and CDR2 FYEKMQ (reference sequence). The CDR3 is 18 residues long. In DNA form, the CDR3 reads TGTGCCAGCAGCGCTAACGAACCAACGGTCCGGAGGACAGAGACCCAGTACTTC. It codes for CASSANEPTVRRTETQYF.

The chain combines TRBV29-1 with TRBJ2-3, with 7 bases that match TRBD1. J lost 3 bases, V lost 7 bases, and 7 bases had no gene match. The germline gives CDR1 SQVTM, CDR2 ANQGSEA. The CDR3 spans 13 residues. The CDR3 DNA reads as TGCAGCGCAACAGGGGCGGTGACAGATACGCAGTATTTT. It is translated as CSATGAVTDTQYF.

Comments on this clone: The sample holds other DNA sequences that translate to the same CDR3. CDR3 sequence reads: CASRTGTGNGYTF. The CDR3 DNA is TGTGCCAGCAGGACAGGGACAGGGAATGGCTACACCTTC. The V and J genes are TRBV6-5 and TRBJ1-2; 9 bases fit TRBD1. Germline values: CDR1 MNHEY, CDR2 SVGAGI. The V gene end was trimmed by 6 bases and the J gene end by 6 bases; junction bases not matched to a gene: 5. The CDR3 consists of 13 residues.

The CDR3 sequence: CASGGANTGELFF. The CDR3 nucleotides read TGTGCCAGCGGGGGGGCGAACACCGGGGAGCTGTTTTTT. V and J are TRBV6-5 and TRBJ2-2, with 7 bases aligning to TRBD2. This CDR3 contains 13 residues. The junction had 0 bases not matched to a gene; V was cut back by 8 bases and J by 0 bases. CDR1 and CDR2 (germline): MNHEY, SVGAGI.

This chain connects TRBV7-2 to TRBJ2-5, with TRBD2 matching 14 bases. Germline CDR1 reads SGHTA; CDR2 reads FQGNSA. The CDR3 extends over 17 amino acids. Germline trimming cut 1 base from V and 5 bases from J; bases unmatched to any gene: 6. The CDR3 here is CASSLGLAGGPRETQYF. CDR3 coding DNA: TGTGCCAGCAGCTTAGGACTAGCGGGGGGGCCCCGGGAGACCCAGTACTTC.

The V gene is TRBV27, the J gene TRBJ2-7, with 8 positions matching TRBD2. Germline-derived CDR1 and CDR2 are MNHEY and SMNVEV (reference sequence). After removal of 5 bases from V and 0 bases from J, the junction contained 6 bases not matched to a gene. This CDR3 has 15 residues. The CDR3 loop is CASSVRGGSSYEQYF. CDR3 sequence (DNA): TGTGCCAGCAGTGTCCGGGGGGGTAGCTCCTACGAGCAGTACTTC.

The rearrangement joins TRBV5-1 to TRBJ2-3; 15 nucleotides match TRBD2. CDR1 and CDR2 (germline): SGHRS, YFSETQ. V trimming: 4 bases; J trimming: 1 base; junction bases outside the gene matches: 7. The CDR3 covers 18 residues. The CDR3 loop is CASSPGLAGGPGTDTQYF. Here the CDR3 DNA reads TGCGCCAGCAGCCCAGGACTAGCGGGGGGGCCCGGCACAGATACGCAGTATTTT.

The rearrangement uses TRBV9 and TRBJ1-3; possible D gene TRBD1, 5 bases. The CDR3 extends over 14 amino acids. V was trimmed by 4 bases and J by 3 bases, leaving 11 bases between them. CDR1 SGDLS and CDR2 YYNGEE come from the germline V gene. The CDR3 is CASSYDRGGNTIYF. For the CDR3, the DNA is TGTGCCAGCAGCTACGACAGAGGTGGAAACACCATATATTTT.

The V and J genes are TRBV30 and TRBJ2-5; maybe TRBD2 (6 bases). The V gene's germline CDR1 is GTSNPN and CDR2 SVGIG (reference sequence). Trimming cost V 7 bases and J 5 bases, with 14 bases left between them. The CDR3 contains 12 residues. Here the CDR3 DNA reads TGTGCCTCGGAGGGTGGGGATGAGACCCAGTACTTC. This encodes CASEGGDETQYF.

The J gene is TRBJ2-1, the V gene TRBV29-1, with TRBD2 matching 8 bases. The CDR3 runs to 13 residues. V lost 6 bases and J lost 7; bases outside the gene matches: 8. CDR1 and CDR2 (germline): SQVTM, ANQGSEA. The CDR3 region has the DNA TGCAGCGTGGCGGGGGGCTTAGGAAATGAGCAGTTCTTC. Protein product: CSVAGGLGNEQFF.

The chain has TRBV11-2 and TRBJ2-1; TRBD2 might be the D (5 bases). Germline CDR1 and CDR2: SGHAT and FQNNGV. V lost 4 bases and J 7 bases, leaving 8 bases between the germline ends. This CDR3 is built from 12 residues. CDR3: CASSSPGNEQFF. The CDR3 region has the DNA TGTGCCAGCAGCTCACCGGGGAATGAGCAGTTCTTC.

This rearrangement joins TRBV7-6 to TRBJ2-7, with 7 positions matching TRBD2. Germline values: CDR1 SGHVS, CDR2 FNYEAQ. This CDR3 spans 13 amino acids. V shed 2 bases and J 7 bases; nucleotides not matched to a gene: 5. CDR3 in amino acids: CASSLPRGGEQYF. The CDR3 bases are TGTGCCAGCAGCTTACCGAGGGGAGGGGAGCAGTACTTC.

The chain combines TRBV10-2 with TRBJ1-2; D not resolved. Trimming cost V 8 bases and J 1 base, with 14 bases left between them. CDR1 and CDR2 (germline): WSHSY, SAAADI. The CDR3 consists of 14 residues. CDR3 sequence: CASGGDWSNYGYTF. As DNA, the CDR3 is TGCGCCAGCGGCGGGGATTGGAGTAACTATGGCTACACCTTC.

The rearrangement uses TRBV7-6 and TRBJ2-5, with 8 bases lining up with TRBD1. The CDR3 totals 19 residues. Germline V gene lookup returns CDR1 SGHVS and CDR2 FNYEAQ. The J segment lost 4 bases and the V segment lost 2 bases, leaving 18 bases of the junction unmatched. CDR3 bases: TGTGCCAGCAGCTTACAGGGGACAGGTGGCGGGGTGTACGGAGAGACCCAGTACTTC. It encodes CASSLQGTGGGVYGETQYF.

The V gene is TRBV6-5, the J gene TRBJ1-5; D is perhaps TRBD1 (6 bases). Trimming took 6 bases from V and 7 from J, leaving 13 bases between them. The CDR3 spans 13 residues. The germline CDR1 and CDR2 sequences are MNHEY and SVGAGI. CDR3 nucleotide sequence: TGTGCCAGCAGCCAGGGGCCACGGCAGCCCCAGCATTTT. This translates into CASSQGPRQPQHF.

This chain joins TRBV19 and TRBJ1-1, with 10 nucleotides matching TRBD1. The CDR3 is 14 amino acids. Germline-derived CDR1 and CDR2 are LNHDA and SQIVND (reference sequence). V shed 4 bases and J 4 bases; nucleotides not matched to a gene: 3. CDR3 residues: CASSTDRGRTEAFF. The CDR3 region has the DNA TGTGCCAGTAGTACCGACAGGGGGCGCACTGAAGCTTTCTTT.

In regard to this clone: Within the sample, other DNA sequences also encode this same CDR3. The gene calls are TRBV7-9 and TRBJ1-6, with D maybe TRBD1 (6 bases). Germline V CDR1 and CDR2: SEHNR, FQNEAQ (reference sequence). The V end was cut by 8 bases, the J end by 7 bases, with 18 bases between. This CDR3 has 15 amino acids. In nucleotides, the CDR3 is TGTGCCAGCCGAGCGCCGGGACACATGAATTCACCCCTCCACTTT. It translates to CASRAPGHMNSPLHF.

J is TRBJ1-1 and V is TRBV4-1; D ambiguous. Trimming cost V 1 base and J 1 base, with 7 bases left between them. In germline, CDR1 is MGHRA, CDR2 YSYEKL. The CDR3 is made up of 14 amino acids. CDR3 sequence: CASSQGGENTEAFF. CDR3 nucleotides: TGCGCCAGCAGCCAAGGGGGAGAGAACACTGAAGCTTTCTTT.

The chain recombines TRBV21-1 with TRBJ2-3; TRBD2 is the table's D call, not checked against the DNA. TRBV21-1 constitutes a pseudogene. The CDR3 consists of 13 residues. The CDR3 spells CASYIGRRDTQYF. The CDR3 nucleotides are TGTGCCAGCTATATCGGTAGGAGGGATACGCAGTATTTT.

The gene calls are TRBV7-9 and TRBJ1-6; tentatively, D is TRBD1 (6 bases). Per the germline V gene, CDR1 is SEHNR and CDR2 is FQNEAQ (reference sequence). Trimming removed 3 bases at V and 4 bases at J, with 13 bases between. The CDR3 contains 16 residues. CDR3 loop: CASSFPPQGYNSPLHF. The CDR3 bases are TGTGCCAGCAGCTTCCCCCCCCAGGGGTATAATTCACCCCTCCACTTT.

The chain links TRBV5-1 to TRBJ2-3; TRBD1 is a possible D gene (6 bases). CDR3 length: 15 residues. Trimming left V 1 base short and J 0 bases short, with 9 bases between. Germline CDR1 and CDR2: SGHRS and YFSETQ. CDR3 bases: TGCGCCAGCAGCTTGTGGCAGGGGAGCACAGATACGCAGTATTTT. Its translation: CASSLWQGSTDTQYF.

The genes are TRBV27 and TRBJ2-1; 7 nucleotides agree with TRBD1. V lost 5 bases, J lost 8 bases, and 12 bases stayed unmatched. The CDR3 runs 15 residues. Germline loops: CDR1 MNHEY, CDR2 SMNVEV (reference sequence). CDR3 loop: CASSAQGENLDEQFF. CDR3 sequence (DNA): TGTGCCAGCAGTGCTCAGGGGGAGAATTTGGATGAGCAGTTCTTC.

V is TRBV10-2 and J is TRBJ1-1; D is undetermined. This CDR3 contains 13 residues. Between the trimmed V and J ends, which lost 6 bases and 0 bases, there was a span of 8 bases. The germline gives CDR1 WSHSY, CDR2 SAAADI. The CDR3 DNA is TGCGCCAGCAGACAGCTACTGAACACTGAAGCTTTCTTT. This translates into CASRQLLNTEAFF.

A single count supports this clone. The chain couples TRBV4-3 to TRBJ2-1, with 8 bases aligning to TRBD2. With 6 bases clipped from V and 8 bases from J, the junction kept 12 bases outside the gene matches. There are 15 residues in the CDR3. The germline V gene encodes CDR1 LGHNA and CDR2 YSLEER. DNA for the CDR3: TGCGCCAGCAGTCACGGACTAAGCGGGGGTGATGAGCAGTTCTTC. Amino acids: CASSHGLSGGDEQFF.

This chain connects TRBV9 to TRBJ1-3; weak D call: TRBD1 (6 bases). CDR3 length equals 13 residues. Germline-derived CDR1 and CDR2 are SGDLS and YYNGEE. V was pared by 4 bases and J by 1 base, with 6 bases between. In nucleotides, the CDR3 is TGTGCCAGCAGCACAGGGTCTGGAAACACCATATATTTT. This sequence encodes CASSTGSGNTIYF.

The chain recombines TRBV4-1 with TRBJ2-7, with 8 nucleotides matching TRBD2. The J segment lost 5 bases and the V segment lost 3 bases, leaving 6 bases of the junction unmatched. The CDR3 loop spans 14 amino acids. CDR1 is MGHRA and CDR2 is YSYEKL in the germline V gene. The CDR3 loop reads CASSQFSGANEQYF. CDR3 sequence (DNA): TGCGCCAGCAGCCAGTTTAGCGGGGCCAACGAGCAGTACTTC.

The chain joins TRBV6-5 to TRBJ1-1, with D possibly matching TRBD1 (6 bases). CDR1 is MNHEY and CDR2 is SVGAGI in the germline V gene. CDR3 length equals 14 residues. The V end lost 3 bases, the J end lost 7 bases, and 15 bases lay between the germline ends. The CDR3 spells CASSYLPGEDEAFF. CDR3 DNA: TGTGCCAGCAGTTATTTGCCAGGGGAAGATGAAGCTTTCTTT.

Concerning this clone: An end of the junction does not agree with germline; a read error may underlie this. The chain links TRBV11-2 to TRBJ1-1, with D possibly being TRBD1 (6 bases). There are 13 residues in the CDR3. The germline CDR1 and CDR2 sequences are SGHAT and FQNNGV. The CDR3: CASSLEGGTEAFF. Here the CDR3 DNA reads TGTGCCAGCAGCCTAGAGGGGGGCACTGAAGCTTTCTTT.

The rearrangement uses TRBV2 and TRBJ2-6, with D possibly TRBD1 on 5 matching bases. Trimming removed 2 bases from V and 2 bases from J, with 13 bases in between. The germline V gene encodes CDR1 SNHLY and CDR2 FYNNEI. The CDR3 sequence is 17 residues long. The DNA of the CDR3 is TGTGCCAGCAGTGAATACCGGGCAGGGACTGGGGCCAACGTCCTGACTTTC. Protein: CASSEYRAGTGANVLTF.